A single sample gave rise to the 32 T cell receptor beta chains below, sequenced in a study of blood T cell repertoires in COVID-19. This table comes from immunoSEQ multiplex PCR, and its TCRdb copy is limited to in-frame clones, with some not included. The sample has some 300,000 clones, approximately 90% seen once; the top ten hold over 5.5%. The material sequenced was peripheral blood. These receptor sequences come from a woman between 50 and 59 years old with COVID-19, enrolled during active disease.

The genes are TRBV30 and TRBJ1-3; 10 positions match TRBD1. This CDR3 region has 15 residues. V lost 2 bases to trimming and J lost 7 bases; unmatched junction nucleotides: 8. Germline V gene sequence: CDR1 GTSNPN, CDR2 SVGIG (reference sequence). CDR3 amino acids: CAWSSGTGVKNTIYF. Here the CDR3 DNA reads TGTGCCTGGAGTTCCGGGACAGGGGTGAAGAACACCATATATTTT.

This clone was picked up one time. The chain has TRBV29-1 and TRBJ2-2; 10 nucleotides agree with TRBD2. This CDR3 is built from 16 residues. The germline V gene has CDR1 SQVTM and CDR2 ANQGSEA. V lost 3 bases to trimming and J lost 1 base; unmatched junction nucleotides: 5. The CDR3 protein is CSVDSGRRGNTGELFF. The CDR3 DNA follows: TGCAGCGTTGATAGCGGGAGGCGGGGGAACACCGGGGAGCTGTTTTTT.

The rearrangement uses TRBV5-8 and TRBJ1-1, with TRBD1 identical over 9 bases. The CDR3 has 13 amino acids. The germline gives CDR1 SGHTS, CDR2 YDEGEE. V dropped 4 bases and J dropped 10; count of bases not matched to a gene: 8. CDR3 protein: CASSPGTGIGAFF. The CDR3, as DNA: TGTGCCAGCAGCCCCGGGACAGGGATTGGAGCTTTCTTT.

The V call is TRBV19, the J call TRBJ1-1; no clear D gene. Germline values: CDR1 LNHDA, CDR2 SQIVND (reference sequence). CDR3 length: 13 amino acids. V lost 2 bases, J lost 6 bases, and 10 bases lay in between. This CDR3 reads CASSIREKSEAFF. The DNA of the CDR3 is TGTGCCAGTAGTATAAGGGAGAAGTCTGAAGCTTTCTTT.

The chain combines TRBV18 with TRBJ2-7, with D possibly being TRBD1 (6 bases). Trimming removed 1 base at V and 3 bases at J, with 16 bases between. CDR1 and CDR2 from the germline V gene are KGHSH and LQKENI. CDR3 length: 16 amino acids. This chain's CDR3 is CASSPRGGAEYYEQYF. The CDR3 DNA sequence: TGTGCCAGCTCACCACGAGGGGGTGCAGAATACTACGAGCAGTACTTC.

This chain links TRBV2 with TRBJ1-6, with TRBD1 identical over 9 bases. Per germline, CDR1 SNHLY and CDR2 FYNNEI. The CDR3 has 16 amino acids. V gave up 11 bases and J gave up 0 bases; unmatched junction bases: 8. CDR3 amino acids: CAGQTGGFSYNSPLHF. For the CDR3, the DNA is TGTGCCGGACAGACAGGGGGATTCTCCTATAATTCACCCCTCCACTTT.

Here the CDR3 DNA reads TGCGCCAGCAGGAGGGGGGACAGCCAACCAGAAAAACTGTTTTTT. This encodes CASRRGDSQPEKLFF. The chain employs TRBV5-1 and TRBJ1-4; 7 bases fit TRBD1. V lost 5 bases, J lost 8 bases, and 12 bases stayed unmatched. The CDR3 has 15 residues. Per the germline V gene, CDR1 is SGHRS and CDR2 is YFSETQ.

The chain joins TRBV7-8 to TRBJ2-7; the match to TRBD2 covers 12 bases. Germline V gene data show CDR1 as SGHVS and CDR2 as FQNEAQ. CDR3 length: 13 amino acids. J lost 3 bases, V lost 7 bases, and 1 base had no gene match. Here the CDR3 reads CASTLAGGYEQYF. CDR3 bases: TGTGCCAGCACACTAGCGGGAGGCTACGAGCAGTACTTC.

This chain connects TRBV6-2 or TRBV6-3 to TRBJ1-6; 8 nucleotides match TRBD1. CDR1 and CDR2 (germline): MNHEY, SVGEGT. V lost 4 bases, J lost 7 bases, and 6 bases stayed unmatched. There are 15 residues in the CDR3. This chain's CDR3 is CASSSDRGVNSPLHF. As DNA, the CDR3 is TGTGCCAGCAGTTCTGACAGGGGAGTAAATTCACCCCTCCACTTT.

V and J are TRBV29-1 and TRBJ2-7; D is uncertain. Trimming took 0 bases from V and 2 from J, leaving 11 bases between them. The CDR3 extends over 14 amino acids. Germline assignment: CDR1 SQVTM and CDR2 ANQGSEA. The CDR3 sequence is CSVEENRETYEQYF. The CDR3 DNA reads TGCAGCGTTGAAGAAAACAGAGAAACCTACGAGCAGTACTTC.

J is TRBJ2-3 and V is TRBV21-1; the table calls TRBD1, which could not be checked here. TRBV21-1 is deemed a pseudogene. The CDR3 consists of 15 residues. The CDR3 sequence: CASSPGGQETLPQYF. The CDR3 coding sequence is TGTGCCAGCAGCCCTGGGGGACAGGAGACTTTGCCGCAGTATTTT.

This chain joins TRBV19 and TRBJ2-2; 7 bases align to TRBD1. Per the germline V gene, CDR1 is LNHDA and CDR2 is SQIVND (reference sequence). Unmatched junction bases numbered 8, after V lost 7 bases and J lost 0 bases. The CDR3 has 16 amino acids. The CDR3 DNA is TGTGCCAGTACCCCGTGGGGGACAGCGAACACCGGGGAGCTGTTTTTT. Its protein product is CASTPWGTANTGELFF.

The rearrangement joins TRBV6-5 to TRBJ2-7, with 7 bases aligning to TRBD1. Germline CDR1 is MNHEY and CDR2 is SVGAGI. The CDR3 has 13 residues. V shed 6 bases, J shed 3 bases, and the junction held 5 bases outside the gene matches. The CDR3 coding sequence is TGTGCCAGCAGACGGGGACAGAACTACGAGCAGTACTTC. It is translated as CASRRGQNYEQYF.

The CDR3 protein is CASSHPRGVSYEQYF. In DNA form, the CDR3 reads TGTGCCAGCAGCCATCCTCGGGGGGTTTCCTACGAGCAGTACTTC. The chain joins TRBV3-1 (or the pseudogene TRBV3-2) to TRBJ2-7; 7 positions match TRBD2. This CDR3 has 15 amino acids. CDR1 is LGHDT, CDR2 YNNKEL, per germline (reference sequence). The V segment lost 3 bases and the J segment 1 base; nucleotides outside the gene matches: 6.

The chain couples TRBV6-1 to TRBJ2-5, with D tentatively TRBD2 (5 bases). This CDR3 region has 15 residues. V lost 2 bases, J lost 4 bases, and 14 bases lay in between. Germline V CDR1 and CDR2: MNHNS, SASEGT. This chain's CDR3 is CASSEYPGLRETQYF. CDR3 sequence (DNA): TGTGCCAGCAGTGAATATCCGGGGTTGAGAGAGACCCAGTACTTC.

The chain combines TRBV6-4 with TRBJ2-7; no reliable D call. V was shortened by 4 bases and J by 3 bases, with 10 bases between the two germline ends. Germline CDR1 MRHNA, CDR2 SNTAGT. CDR3 length equals 13 residues. CDR3 sequence: CASSVGPGYEQYF. Here the CDR3 DNA reads TGTGCCAGCAGTGTAGGTCCAGGCTACGAGCAGTACTTC.

This chain uses TRBV6-6 with TRBJ2-7; 9 positions match TRBD2. The CDR3 sequence is 12 residues long. Trimming at V came to 6 bases and at J to 5 bases, leaving 2 bases not matched to a gene. Germline assignment: CDR1 MNHNY and CDR2 SVGAGI (reference sequence). CDR3 in amino acids: CASSRLADEQYF. CDR3 nucleotides: TGTGCCAGCAGCCGACTAGCGGACGAGCAGTACTTC.

The chain joins TRBV5-6 to TRBJ2-1, with D possibly matching TRBD1 (5 bases). Looked up from germline, CDR1 is SGHDT and CDR2 is YYEEEE. V was shortened by 0 bases and J by 9 bases, with 13 bases between the two germline ends. The CDR3 is 14 residues long. CDR3 sequence (DNA): TGTGCCAGCAGCTTGGCCCAGGGCAGTAGTGAGCAGTTCTTC. Amino acids: CASSLAQGSSEQFF.

The V call is TRBV28, the J call TRBJ1-1, with TRBD1 matching over 11 bases. The CDR3 runs 15 residues. With 8 bases clipped from V and 3 bases from J, the junction kept 8 bases outside the gene matches. Germline loops: CDR1 MDHEN, CDR2 SYDVKM. The CDR3 loop is CASGPRDRGYTEAFF. CDR3 bases: TGTGCCAGCGGGCCACGGGACAGGGGGTACACTGAAGCTTTCTTT. The full variable domain, with the rest looked up from reference TRBV28 and TRBJ1-1, is DVKVTQSSRYLVKRTGEKVFLECVQDMDHENMFWYRQDPGLGLRLIYFSYDVKMKEKGDIPEGYSVSREKKERFSLILESASTNQTSMYLCASGPRDRGYTEAFFGQGTRLTVV.

This chain uses TRBV30 with TRBJ2-7, with 7 bases fitting TRBD2. V lost 0 bases and J lost 8; bases outside the gene matches: 10. The germline gives CDR1 GTSNPN, CDR2 SVGIG (reference sequence). The CDR3 has 14 amino acids. The CDR3 DNA is TGTGCCTGGAGTGTAGGGACTACCTCTACGAAGCAGTACTTC. It specifies CAWSVGTTSTKQYF.

As to this clone: One end of the junction varies from germline; a read error may be responsible. V gene TRBV5-1 combines with J gene TRBJ1-6; tentative D call: TRBD1 (6 bases). Germline CDR1 reads SGHRS; CDR2 reads YFSETQ. CDR3 length: 17 residues. The CDR3 bases are TGCGCCAGCAGGTTGGACCTGGGGGCGCTTTCTAATTCACCCCTCCACTTT. It translates to CASRLDLGALSNSPLHF. The full variable domain, in which reference TRBV5-1 and TRBJ1-6 provide the parts outside the CDR3, is KAGVTQTPRYLIKTRGQQVTLSCSPISGHRSVSWYQQTPGQGLQFLFEYFSETQRNKGNFPGRFSGRQFSNSRSEMNVSTLELGDSALYLCASRLDLGALSNSPLHFGNGTRLTVT.

This chain connects TRBV14 to TRBJ1-2; D is possibly TRBD1 (6 bases). This CDR3 region has 14 residues. Germline V CDR1 and CDR2: SGHDN, FVKESK. V lost 4 bases and J 5 bases, leaving 14 bases between the germline ends. CDR3 sequence: CASSPRGGVYGYTF. In DNA form, the CDR3 reads TGTGCCAGCAGCCCAAGAGGGGGGGTTTATGGCTACACCTTC. Variable domain in full (rest from reference TRBV14 and TRBJ1-2): EAGVTQFPSHSVIEKGQTVTLRCDPISGHDNLYWYRRVMGKEIKFLLHFVKESKQDESGMPNNRFLAERTGGTYSTLKVQPAELEDSGVYFCASSPRGGVYGYTFGSGTRLTVV.

The sample holds one count of this clone. This chain links TRBV7-9 with TRBJ1-4; TRBD1 agrees at 7 bases. There are 14 residues in the CDR3. Trimming at V came to 1 base and at J to 8 bases, leaving 4 bases not matched to a gene. CDR1 is SEHNR and CDR2 is FQNEAQ in the germline V gene (reference sequence). As DNA, the CDR3 is TGTGCCAGCAGCTTAGGACAGGGCCTGGAAAAACTGTTTTTT. Protein product: CASSLGQGLEKLFF.

This clone was detected only a few times. Other DNA sequences in the sample encode the same CDR3. The J gene is TRBJ1-3, the V gene TRBV11-3; tentatively, D is TRBD1 (6 bases). The CDR3 contains 18 residues. The germline V gene encodes CDR1 SGHNT and CDR2 YENEEA. V was clipped by 2 bases and J by 0 bases, with 17 bases between them. The CDR3, as DNA: TGTGCCAGCAGCTTAAGATCAGTCAGGGGATACTCTGGAAACACCATATATTTT. Translation: CASSLRSVRGYSGNTIYF.

This clone appeared once. The V and J genes are TRBV6-1 and TRBJ2-1; D is possibly TRBD2 (6 bases). In germline, CDR1 is MNHNS, CDR2 SASEGT. CDR3 length: 15 residues. V was trimmed by 0 bases and J by 8 bases, leaving 14 bases between them. DNA for the CDR3: TGTGCCAGCAGTGAAGCGGGAGGTTTGGGACATGAGCAGTTCTTC. Translation gives CASSEAGGLGHEQFF.

The chain has TRBV5-5 and TRBJ2-7, with D perhaps matching TRBD1 (6 bases). This CDR3 spans 13 amino acids. The germline CDR1 and CDR2 sequences are SGHKS and YYEKEE (reference sequence). V gave up 2 bases and J gave up 3 bases, with 9 bases separating them. CDR3 bases: TGTGCCAGCAGCTTCAGGGGCAGCTACGAGCAGTACTTC. Protein sequence: CASSFRGSYEQYF.

This chain links TRBV5-4 with TRBJ2-7; 12 bases match TRBD2. Trimming at V came to 5 bases and at J to 7 bases, leaving 10 bases not matched to a gene. This CDR3 is built from 15 residues. Per germline, CDR1 SGHNT and CDR2 YYREEE (reference sequence). As DNA, the CDR3 is TGTGCCAGCAGGCCTGGACTAGCGGGATTGGGGGAGCAGTACTTC. This encodes CASRPGLAGLGEQYF.

V gene TRBV5-1 combines with J gene TRBJ2-5; TRBD1 matches at 8 bases. CDR1 SGHRS and CDR2 YFSETQ come from the germline V gene. The CDR3 totals 15 residues. Trimming cost V 4 bases and J 5 bases; bases outside gene matches: 10. The CDR3 loop is CASSSRTGSVETQYF. CDR3 nucleotide sequence: TGCGCCAGCAGCAGCAGGACAGGGTCGGTCGAGACCCAGTACTTC.

The CDR3 reads CASSHGLAGMDTQYF. The CDR3 region has the DNA TGTGCCAGTAGCCACGGACTAGCGGGAATGGATACGCAGTATTTT. The V and J genes are TRBV19 and TRBJ2-3, with 12 bases aligning to TRBD2. Trimming took 6 bases from V and 6 from J; bases not matched to a gene: 7. Germline V gene sequence: CDR1 LNHDA, CDR2 SQIVND (reference sequence). The CDR3 sequence is 15 residues long.

The rearrangement links TRBV28 to TRBJ2-2, with D unresolved. Germline-derived CDR1 and CDR2 are MDHEN and SYDVKM. This CDR3 is built from 12 residues. Trimming shortened V by 3 bases and J by 7 bases, and 6 bases separated the two germline ends. CDR3 DNA sequence: TGTGCCAGCAGTTTGAGCGTCGGGGAGCTGTTTTTT. Translating it yields CASSLSVGELFF.

The rearrangement uses TRBV19 and TRBJ1-2; no firm D call. The CDR3 length is 16 residues. Trimming shortened V by 6 bases and J by 8 bases, and 25 bases separated the two germline ends. Germline lookup yields CDR1 LNHDA and CDR2 SQIVND (reference sequence). The CDR3 protein is CASSSTLASSGYGYTF. The CDR3 DNA follows: TGTGCCAGTAGCTCGACCTTGGCCTCCAGCGGATACGGCTACACCTTC.

The chain couples TRBV5-1 to TRBJ1-1, with 9 bases lining up with TRBD1. Germline-derived CDR1 and CDR2 are SGHRS and YFSETQ. After removal of 0 bases from V and 2 bases from J, the junction contained 5 bases not matched to a gene. CDR3 length: 16 residues. In DNA form, the CDR3 reads TGCGCCAGCAGCTTGGGGACAGGGGTGGAAAACACTGAAGCTTTCTTT. Amino acid sequence: CASSLGTGVENTEAFF.